Presented here are 30 T cell receptor beta chains from one specimen sequenced in a study of T-cell reconstitution after alpha-beta-depleted transplantation in children. Unique molecular identifiers were built into the TCRbeta library. TCRdb re-called the PCR reads with MiXCR, one entry per CDR3 protein. The sample contains about 640,000 distinct CDR3 sequences, over 10% of which appear only once. The material sequenced was PBMCs, mostly from graft donor cells, taken 360 days after TCRalphabeta/CD19-depleted stem cell transplant. These receptors were taken from a male patient younger than 18 who had a stem cell transplant for acute myeloid leukemia, so the T cells may come from the graft donor.

This rearrangement joins TRBV7-9 to TRBJ2-5; 8 bases are a match to TRBD2. The germline V gene encodes CDR1 SEHNR and CDR2 FQNEAQ (reference sequence). The CDR3 is 14 amino acids. J lost 5 bases, V lost 4 bases, and 6 bases had no gene match. CDR3: CASSSQREYETQYF. Written as DNA, the CDR3 is TGTGCCAGCAGCTCTCAGCGGGAGTATGAGACCCAGTACTTC.

The CDR3 reads CASSAGRGSWDEQFF. The CDR3 DNA reads TGTGCCAGCAGTGCTGGCAGGGGTTCGTGGGATGAGCAGTTCTTC. V is TRBV2 and J is TRBJ2-1; perhaps TRBD1 as D (6 bases). Germline values: CDR1 SNHLY, CDR2 FYNNEI. V was trimmed by 4 bases and J by 8 bases, leaving 18 bases between them. The CDR3 consists of 15 residues.

This clonotype showed up just a few times. The chain joins TRBV3-1 to TRBJ2-4; 13 nucleotides line up with TRBD2. CDR3 length: 17 amino acids. Per germline, CDR1 LGHDT and CDR2 YNNKEL (reference sequence). The V gene end was trimmed by 0 bases and the J gene end by 8 bases; junction bases not matched to a gene: 7. In DNA, the CDR3 is TGTGCCAGCAGCCAAGAAAGCCCCGGACTAGCGGGAGACATTCAGTACTTC. Translation: CASSQESPGLAGDIQYF.

This clonotype has just a few counts. The rearrangement joins TRBV7-9 to TRBJ2-5, with a possible D match to TRBD2 (6 bases). The CDR3 sequence is 17 residues long. Germline V CDR1 and CDR2: SEHNR, FQNEAQ (reference sequence). The germline V and J ends were trimmed by 6 bases and 1 base, with 21 bases remaining between them. This CDR3 is CASSLHPFGGRQETQYF. The CDR3 nucleotides read TGTGCCAGCAGTCTTCATCCTTTCGGGGGACGCCAAGAGACCCAGTACTTC.

The chain combines TRBV24-1 with TRBJ2-1; 16 bases are a match to TRBD2. V was clipped by 0 bases and J by 8 bases; unmatched bases: 3. This CDR3 has 17 residues. Germline V gene lookup returns CDR1 KGHDR and CDR2 SFDVKD. CDR3 sequence reads: CATSDLPGLAGGDEQFF. DNA for the CDR3: TGTGCCACCAGTGATTTGCCGGGACTAGCGGGAGGGGATGAGCAGTTCTTC.

This chain connects TRBV5-6 to TRBJ2-2; D gene unclear. V shed 2 bases and J shed 5 bases, with 10 bases lying between them. Germline loops: CDR1 SGHDT, CDR2 YYEEEE. The CDR3 loop spans 14 amino acids. As DNA, the CDR3 is TGTGCCAGCAGCTTAACCGTGGTGACCGGGGAGCTGTTTTTT. Protein sequence: CASSLTVVTGELFF.

This chain links TRBV3-1 with TRBJ1-1; possible D gene TRBD1, 5 bases. The CDR3 has 13 residues. V was clipped by 4 bases and J by 8 bases, with 14 bases between them. Germline CDR1 reads LGHDT; CDR2 reads YNNKEL (reference sequence). The CDR3, as DNA: TGTGCCAGCAGCCGGGGGGGTAGGCCCGAAGCTTTCTTT. It yields the protein CASSRGGRPEAFF.

The V and J genes are TRBV28 and TRBJ2-5, with 9 bases identical to TRBD1. Trimming took 4 bases from V and 1 from J; bases not matched to a gene: 10. Germline loops: CDR1 MDHEN, CDR2 SYDVKM. The CDR3 totals 17 residues. DNA for the CDR3: TGTGCCAGCAGTTCGGGACAGGGACCCCTCTTCCAAGAGACCCAGTACTTC. Translating gives CASSSGQGPLFQETQYF.

In this sample, this clonotype turned up a few times. The chain couples TRBV10-3 to TRBJ2-5, with 14 nucleotides matching TRBD2. Germline assignment: CDR1 ENHRY and CDR2 SYGVKD. The V and J ends lost 3 bases and 2 bases, in that order; junction bases with no gene match: 11. The CDR3 spans 19 residues. The CDR3 is CAISDPSGLAGDPQETQYF. CDR3 in DNA: TGTGCCATCAGTGACCCCTCGGGACTAGCGGGAGACCCACAAGAGACCCAGTACTTC.

This clonotype was seen a few times. The chain links TRBV7-2 to TRBJ1-5, with D uncertain. CDR1 SGHTA and CDR2 FQGNSA come from the germline V gene. The CDR3 consists of 15 residues. Trimming took 5 bases from V and 1 from J, leaving 12 bases between them. The CDR3 sequence: CASSIVGSSNQPQHF. The CDR3 DNA is TGTGCCAGCAGCATTGTCGGGTCCAGCAATCAGCCCCAGCATTTT.

This clonotype was found many times. The CDR3 DNA sequence: TGTGCCAGCAGTTTCCCGCGACAGAAGTGGAGGAACACCGGGGAGCTGTTTTTT. Translated: CASSFPRQKWRNTGELFF. The chain joins TRBV12-3 or TRBV12-4 to TRBJ2-2, with TRBD1 as a possible D gene (5 bases). The V end was cut by 3 bases, the J end by 1 base, with 18 bases between. CDR3 length: 18 amino acids.

This clonotype was seen many times. The chain has TRBV7-9 and TRBJ1-3; D gene unclear. The CDR3 totals 13 residues. Germline V gene sequence: CDR1 SEHNR, CDR2 FQNEAQ (reference sequence). The germline V and J ends were trimmed by 1 base and 2 bases, with 3 bases remaining between them. The CDR3 loop reads CASSLDTGNTIYF. CDR3 DNA: TGTGCCAGCAGCTTAGATACTGGAAACACCATATATTTT.

This clonotype was counted a few times. The chain carries TRBV20-1 and TRBJ2-7; D possibly matches TRBD1 or TRBD2 (5 bases each). The CDR3 runs 13 residues. From germline, CDR1 is DFQATT and CDR2 SNEGSKA (reference sequence). Trimming removed 3 bases at V and 4 bases at J, with 13 bases between. The CDR3 here is CSASGDGLYEQYF. The CDR3 coding sequence is TGCAGTGCTAGCGGGGACGGGCTTTACGAGCAGTACTTC.

The V call is TRBV7-9, the J call TRBJ2-7, with unresolved D. The length of the CDR3 is 13 residues. Germline CDR1 is SEHNR and CDR2 is FQNEAQ (reference sequence). V lost 7 bases to trimming and J lost 3 bases, with 13 bases between them. The CDR3 spells CASTIAGSYEQYF. CDR3 DNA: TGTGCCAGCACCATAGCAGGTAGCTACGAGCAGTACTTC.

J is TRBJ2-1 and V is TRBV20-1; 7 bases align to TRBD1. The CDR3 is 12 residues long. Per germline, CDR1 DFQATT and CDR2 SNEGSKA (reference sequence). Here the CDR3 DNA reads TGCAGCGACAGGGTCCCCTACAATGAGCAGTTCTTC. Translating it yields CSDRVPYNEQFF.

This clonotype was seen repeatedly, ten times or more. The chain employs TRBV3-1 and TRBJ2-2, with D tentatively TRBD2 (6 bases). Per germline, CDR1 LGHDT and CDR2 YNNKEL (reference sequence). V dropped 7 bases and J dropped 1 base, with 10 bases sitting between them. CDR3 length equals 14 residues. Here the CDR3 DNA reads TGTGCCAGCATCGGGCGGGGGAACACCGGGGAGCTGTTTTTT. It codes for CASIGRGNTGELFF.

In its sample, this clonotype was seen many times. V and J are TRBV12-3 or TRBV12-4 and TRBJ2-1; D is ambiguous. Trimming pared 2 bases from V and 10 bases from J, leaving 12 bases between. This CDR3 has 13 amino acids. The CDR3 loop is CASSLKKVQEQFF. For the CDR3, the DNA is TGTGCCAGCAGTTTAAAAAAAGTCCAAGAGCAGTTCTTC.

V is TRBV11-2 and J is TRBJ2-7; 7 nucleotides match TRBD1. Germline lookup yields CDR1 SGHAT and CDR2 FQNNGV. The CDR3 has 16 amino acids. The trim removed 1 base at V and 2 bases at J, leaving 8 bases unmatched. The CDR3 is CASSLAPNRGPYEQYF. In DNA, the CDR3 is TGTGCCAGCAGCTTAGCCCCCAACAGGGGCCCCTACGAGCAGTACTTC.

A few counts support this clonotype. The V and J genes are TRBV4-3 and TRBJ2-3; D is perhaps TRBD1 or TRBD2 (6 bases each). CDR3 length equals 16 residues. CDR1 and CDR2 from the germline V gene are LGHNA and YSLEER. Between the trimmed V and J ends, which lost 0 bases and 0 bases, there was a span of 10 bases. CDR3 nucleotides: TGCGCCAGCAGCCAAGAAGGGGGGATTAGCACAGATACGCAGTATTTT. Its protein product is CASSQEGGISTDTQYF.

This clonotype was counted a few times. The chain couples TRBV5-1 to TRBJ2-3; D gene unclear. The germline CDR1 and CDR2 sequences are SGHRS and YFSETQ. Trimming shortened V by 1 base and J by 10 bases, and 10 bases separated the two germline ends. This CDR3 is 12 amino acids long. The CDR3 region is CASSLFKNAQYF. CDR3 sequence (DNA): TGCGCCAGCAGCTTGTTTAAGAATGCGCAGTATTTT.

This clonotype has a handful of counts. The V and J genes are TRBV7-2 and TRBJ1-1, with D possibly matching TRBD1 (5 bases). Trimming removed 5 bases from V and 4 bases from J, with 20 bases in between. Germline CDR1 is SGHTA and CDR2 is FQGNSA. The CDR3 runs to 16 residues. The CDR3 sequence: CASSPTRPGGATEAFF. The CDR3 DNA reads TGTGCCAGCAGCCCCACACGCCCCGGGGGAGCCACTGAAGCTTTCTTT.

This clonotype was counted a few times. The rearrangement joins TRBV20-1 to TRBJ2-7, with D unclear. The V gene lost 2 bases and the J gene lost 2 bases, with 13 bases spanning the gap. Germline loops: CDR1 DFQATT, CDR2 SNEGSKA (reference sequence). The CDR3 totals 14 residues. This chain's CDR3 is CSARNPGPPYEQYF. The CDR3 coding sequence is TGCAGTGCTAGAAACCCCGGGCCCCCCTACGAGCAGTACTTC.

The genes are TRBV12-3 or TRBV12-4 and TRBJ2-5, with D possibly being TRBD1 or TRBD2 (5 bases each). V lost 6 bases and J 0 bases, leaving 14 bases between the germline ends. The length of the CDR3 is 15 residues. The CDR3 region has the DNA TGTGCCAGCAGCGTGGGACCGAGGTACCAAGAGACCCAGTACTTC. Translation gives CASSVGPRYQETQYF.

The sample holds many counts of this clonotype. The chain carries TRBV20-1 and TRBJ2-7; 8 bases line up with TRBD2. Germline V gene sequence: CDR1 DFQATT, CDR2 SNEGSKA (reference sequence). The junction had 19 bases not matched to a gene; V was cut back by 3 bases and J by 6 bases. The CDR3 is 17 amino acids. The CDR3 sequence: CSARIPQAGTRVLEQYF. The CDR3 DNA is TGCAGTGCTAGGATCCCACAGGCGGGGACTAGAGTCCTCGAGCAGTACTTC.

The chain uses TRBV28 and TRBJ2-7; the D gene is possibly TRBD2 (6 bases). CDR1 and CDR2 from the germline V gene are MDHEN and SYDVKM. CDR3 length equals 14 residues. V lost 3 bases and J 6 bases, leaving 15 bases between the germline ends. The CDR3 region is CASSFGQLRGEQYF. In DNA form, the CDR3 reads TGTGCCAGCAGTTTCGGGCAGCTGCGGGGCGAGCAGTACTTC.

At least ten counts were recorded for this clonotype. The rearrangement joins TRBV10-3 to TRBJ2-7, with 9 bases that match TRBD2. This CDR3 has 19 residues. Looked up from germline, CDR1 is ENHRY and CDR2 is SYGVKD. V lost 6 bases to trimming and J lost 1 base; unmatched junction nucleotides: 19. CDR3 sequence: CAIRKDRLGLAGPSYEQYF. In nucleotides, the CDR3 is TGTGCCATCAGGAAGGACAGGCTGGGGCTAGCGGGACCTTCCTACGAGCAGTACTTC.

This chain links TRBV7-2 with TRBJ1-1, with 7 bases aligning to TRBD1. There are 13 residues in the CDR3. The germline CDR1 and CDR2 sequences are SGHTA and FQGNSA. V shed 6 bases and J 5 bases; nucleotides not matched to a gene: 6. DNA of the CDR3: TGTGCCAGCAGATTGACAGGGACGACTGAAGCTTTCTTT. This codes for CASRLTGTTEAFF.

This clonotype has more than one count but fewer than ten. V and J are TRBV5-1 and TRBJ2-3; TRBD1 might be the D (5 bases). Per germline, CDR1 SGHRS and CDR2 YFSETQ. Deletions cut 1 base from V and 3 bases from J, with 12 bases between. The CDR3 is 15 residues long. The CDR3 sequence: CASSLTAGKTDTQYF. Here the CDR3 DNA reads TGCGCCAGCAGCTTGACGGCAGGGAAGACAGATACGCAGTATTTT.

The chain employs TRBV5-6 and TRBJ2-4; D is uncertain. Trimming shortened V by 4 bases and J by 0 bases, and 11 bases separated the two germline ends. The CDR3 covers 15 residues. Germline CDR1 is SGHDT and CDR2 is YYEEEE. The CDR3 nucleotides read TGTGCCAGCAGCCAACAAGACGTAGCCAAAAACATTCAGTACTTC. It yields the protein CASSQQDVAKNIQYF.

This clonotype appeared once. The J gene is TRBJ2-7, the V gene TRBV7-9, with unresolved D. CDR3 size: 12 residues. Germline V gene sequence: CDR1 SEHNR, CDR2 FQNEAQ (reference sequence). Trimming pared 8 bases from V and 5 bases from J, leaving 13 bases between. CDR3 residues: CASGLVADEQYF. Here the CDR3 DNA reads TGTGCCAGCGGGCTGGTGGCAGACGAGCAGTACTTC.